This T cell receptor (beta chain) appears in the sequencing data of a study of Ad26.COV2.S vaccination and SARS-CoV-2 variants. Study information: The vaccine Ad26.COV2.S was put into the muscle once, or twice with 56 days between.

As for treatment: 19 received Ad26.COV2.S at low or high dose, single or two shots; about 5 received placebo; per-sample allocation not given. Vaccine and placebo recipients were sampled on day 63 after the first injection. Notes on this clone: Its antigen is not identified.

The germline CDR1 and CDR2 sequences are DFQATT and SNEGSKA (reference sequence). This CDR3 has 16 residues. V lost 3 bases, J lost 5 bases, and 13 bases stayed unmatched. Study-wide results and limits: There was reportedly substantial breadth in spike-specific CD8+ and CD4+ T cell responses after vaccination.

Generated by immunoSEQ multiplex PCR, the TCRdb table keeps only in-frame clones and is missing some. The table records roughly 240,000 clones, roughly 90% of them present only once. Specimen: peripheral blood, collected in a trial of Ad26.COV2.S vaccine versus placebo. The chain employs TRBV20-1 and TRBJ2-5, with 9 bases identical to TRBD1. The source of this sequence is a person aged 18 to 59 who received the Ad26.COV2.S COVID-19 vaccine or a placebo. In DNA form, the CDR3 reads TGCAGTGCTAGTGGGTTGTGGAACGGACAGGGGGAGACCCAGTACTTC. Protein product: CSASGLWNGQGETQYF.